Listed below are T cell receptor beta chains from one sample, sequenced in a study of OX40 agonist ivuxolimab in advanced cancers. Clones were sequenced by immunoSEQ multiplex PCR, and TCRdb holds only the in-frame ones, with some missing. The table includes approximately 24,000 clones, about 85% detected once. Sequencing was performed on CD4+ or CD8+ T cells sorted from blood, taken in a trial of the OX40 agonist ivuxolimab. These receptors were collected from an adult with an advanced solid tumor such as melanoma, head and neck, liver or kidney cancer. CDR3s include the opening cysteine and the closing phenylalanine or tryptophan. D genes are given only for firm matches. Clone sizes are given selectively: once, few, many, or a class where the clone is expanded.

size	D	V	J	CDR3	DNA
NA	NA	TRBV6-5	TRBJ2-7	CASSEARGYEQYF	TGTGCCAGCAGTGAAGCGAGGGGGTACGAGCAGTACTTC
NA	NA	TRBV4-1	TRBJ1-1	CASSQGRGEAMNTEAFF	TGCGCCAGCAGCCAAGGGCGGGGGGAGGCGATGAACACTGAAGCTTTCTTT
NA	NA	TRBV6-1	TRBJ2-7	CAISEGQIYEQYF	TGTGCCATCAGTGAGGGCCAGATCTACGAGCAGTACTTC
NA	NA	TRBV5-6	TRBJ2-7	CASSLWGSSGYEQYF	TGTGCCAGCAGCTTGTGGGGGAGTTCGGGCTACGAGCAGTACTTC
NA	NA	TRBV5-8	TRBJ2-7	CASSPGDYEQYF	TGTGCCAGCAGCCCCGGGGACTACGAGCAGTACTTC
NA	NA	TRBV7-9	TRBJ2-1	CASSPRTALLVNEQFF	TGTGCCAGCAGCCCCCGGACAGCCCTACTTGTCAATGAGCAGTTCTTC
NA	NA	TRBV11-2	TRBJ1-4	CASSRILDEKLFF	TGTGCCAGCAGCCGTATCCTGGACGAAAAACTGTTTTTT
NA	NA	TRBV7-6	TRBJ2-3	CASSLSWQSGNTQYF	TGTGCCAGCAGCTTAAGTTGGCAGTCCGGGAATACGCAGTATTTT
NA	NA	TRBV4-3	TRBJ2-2	CASSQEGHLNTGELFF	TGCGCCAGCAGCCAAGAGGGACATTTGAACACCGGGGAGCTGTTTTTT
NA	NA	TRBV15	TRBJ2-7	CATSTPGHSYEQYF	TGTGCCACCAGCACGCCGGGACACTCCTACGAGCAGTACTTC
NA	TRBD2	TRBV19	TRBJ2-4	CASSIMLAGGDIQYF	TGTGCCAGTAGTATTATGCTAGCGGGAGGAGACATTCAGTACTTC
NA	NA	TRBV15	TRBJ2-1	CATSRDLTMDEQFF	TGTGCCACCAGCAGAGATCTAACCATGGATGAGCAGTTCTTC
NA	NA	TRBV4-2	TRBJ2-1	CASSQDNRVMYNEQFF	TGTGCCAGCAGCCAAGATAACAGGGTAATGTACAATGAGCAGTTCTTC
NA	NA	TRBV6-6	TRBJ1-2	CASSYAAENYGYTF	TGTGCCAGCAGTTATGCGGCAGAAAACTATGGCTACACCTTC
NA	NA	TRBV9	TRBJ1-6	CASSVEWRPGENSPLHF	TGTGCCAGCAGCGTAGAGTGGCGCCCCGGGGAGAATTCACCCCTCCACTTT
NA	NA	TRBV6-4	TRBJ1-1	CASSDSGGEAFF	TGTGCCAGCAGTGACTCCGGGGGGGAAGCTTTCTTT
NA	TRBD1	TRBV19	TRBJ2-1	CASTTGGALIEQFF	TGTGCCAGTACTACAGGGGGCGCTTTAATTGAGCAGTTCTTC
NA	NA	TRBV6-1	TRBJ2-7	CASLDLSYEQYF	TGTGCCAGCCTGGACTTGTCCTACGAGCAGTACTTC
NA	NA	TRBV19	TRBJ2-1	CASSILGRASYNEQFF	TGTGCCAGTAGTATACTTGGACGGGCCTCCTACAATGAGCAGTTCTTC
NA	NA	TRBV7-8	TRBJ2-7	CASSLAGREQYF	TGTGCCAGCAGCTTAGCCGGACGGGAGCAGTACTTC
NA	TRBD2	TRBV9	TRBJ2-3	CASTPGGSSTDTQYF	TGTGCCAGCACCCCCGGGGGGTCCAGCACAGATACGCAGTATTTT
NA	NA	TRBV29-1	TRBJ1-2	CSVSQGIYGYTF	TGCAGCGTTTCACAGGGAATTTATGGCTACACCTTC
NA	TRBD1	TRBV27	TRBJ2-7	CASRDRGSLFYEQYF	TGTGCCAGCCGGGACAGGGGGTCTCTATTCTACGAGCAGTACTTC
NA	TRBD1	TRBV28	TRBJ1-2	CASSPRTGAGYTF	TGTGCCAGCAGTCCCCGGACAGGGGCTGGCTACACCTTC
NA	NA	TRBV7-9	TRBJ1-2	CASSSFDGYTF	TGTGCCAGCAGTTCGTTCGATGGCTACACCTTC
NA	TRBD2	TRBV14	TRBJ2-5	CASSRTSGIQETQYF	TGTGCCAGCAGCCGGACTAGCGGAATCCAAGAGACCCAGTACTTC
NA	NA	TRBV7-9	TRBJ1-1	CAGRGPMNTEAFF	TGTGCCGGCAGGGGACCGATGAACACTGAAGCTTTCTTT
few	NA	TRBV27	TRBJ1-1	CASSLSISTEAFF	TGTGCCAGCAGTTTATCTATAAGCACTGAAGCTTTCTTT
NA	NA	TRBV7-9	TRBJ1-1	CASSLQGWRGKGAEAFF	TGTGCCAGCAGCTTACAGGGTTGGCGGGGGAAAGGCGCTGAAGCTTTCTTT
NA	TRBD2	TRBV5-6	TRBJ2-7	CASSLALAASAYEQYF	TGTGCCAGCAGCTTGGCCCTAGCGGCTAGTGCCTACGAGCAGTACTTC
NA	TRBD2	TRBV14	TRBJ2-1	CASSQDPGLALRDEQFF	TGTGCCAGCAGCCAAGATCCCGGACTAGCCCTTCGCGATGAGCAGTTCTTC
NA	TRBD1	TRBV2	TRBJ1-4	CASSDLYGTGAGKLFF	TGTGCCAGCAGTGATTTGTACGGGACAGGGGCTGGAAAACTGTTTTTT
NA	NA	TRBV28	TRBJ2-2	CASSSGAGELFF	TGTGCCAGCAGTTCTGGCGCCGGGGAGCTGTTTTTT
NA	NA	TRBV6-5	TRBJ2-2	CASSADSGELFF	TGTGCCAGCAGCGCAGATTCCGGGGAGCTGTTTTTT
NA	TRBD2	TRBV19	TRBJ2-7	CASSIAGEGYEQYF	TGTGCCAGTAGTATCGCGGGAGAAGGCTACGAGCAGTACTTC